This T cell receptor beta chain was recovered during a study of T cell clones after liver transplantation. For the study at large: Timepoints were pre-transplant, pre-withdrawal, and after withdrawal was completed or failed.

TCRdb's table, derived via immunoSEQ multiplex PCR, lists solely in-frame clones and lacks some. This table has about 9,200 clones, approximately 80% appearing once. The V gene's germline CDR1 is SGHAT and CDR2 FQNNGV. The CDR3 runs to 14 residues. V dropped 2 bases and J dropped 6 bases, with 13 bases sitting between them. The sequence came from a human patient who received a liver transplant. Some T cells may be supplied by the graft donor. This specimen consisted of CD8+ T cells from blood, obtained at the 22-month timepoint. The rearrangement links TRBV11-2 to TRBJ1-2; possibly TRBD1 for D (5 bases). CDR3 in DNA: TGTGCCAGCAGCTTATTGCAAGGGGCTGATGGCTACACCTTC. Its protein is CASSLLQGADGYTF.